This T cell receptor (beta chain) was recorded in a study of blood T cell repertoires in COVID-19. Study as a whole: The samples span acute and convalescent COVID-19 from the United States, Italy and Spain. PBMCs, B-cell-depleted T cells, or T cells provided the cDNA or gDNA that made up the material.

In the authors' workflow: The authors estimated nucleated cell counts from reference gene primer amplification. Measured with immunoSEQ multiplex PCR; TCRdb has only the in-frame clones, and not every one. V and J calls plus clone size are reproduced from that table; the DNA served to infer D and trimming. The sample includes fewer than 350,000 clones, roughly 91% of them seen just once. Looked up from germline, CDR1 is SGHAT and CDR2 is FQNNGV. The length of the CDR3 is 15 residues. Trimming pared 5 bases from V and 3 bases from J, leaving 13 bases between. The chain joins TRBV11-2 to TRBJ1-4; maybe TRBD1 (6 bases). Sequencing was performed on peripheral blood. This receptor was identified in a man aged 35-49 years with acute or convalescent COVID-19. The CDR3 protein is CASSLRQAANEKLFF. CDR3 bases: TGTGCCAGCAGCCTCCGACAGGCGGCTAATGAAAAACTGTTTTTT. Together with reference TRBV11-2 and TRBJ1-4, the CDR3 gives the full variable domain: EAGVAQSPRYKIIEKRQSVAFWCNPISGHATLYWYQQILGQGPKLLIQFQNNGVVDDSQLPKDRFSAERLKGVDSTLKIQPAKLEDSAVYLCASSLRQAANEKLFFGSGTQLSVL.